The 16 T cell receptor beta chains given below trace back to one sample, sequenced in a study of CD8 T cells in Susac syndrome. RNA, at about 0.45 to 1 ug, was reverse transcribed with random hexamers. TCRdb processed the immunoSEQ multiplex PCR reads anew with MiXCR; each CDR3 protein has one entry. The profile covers around 100,000 distinct CDR3 sequences, with 95% appearing a single time and 0.3% taken by the ten largest. Sequenced sample: CD8+ T cells from PBMCs. Receptors originate from a human donor with Susac syndrome.

The V gene is TRBV2, the J gene TRBJ2-1; D not resolved. Trimming left V 6 bases short and J 8 bases short, with 8 bases between. CDR1 SNHLY and CDR2 FYNNEI come from the germline V gene. CDR3 length: 11 amino acids. CDR3 sequence: CASSSVHEQFF. In DNA form, the CDR3 reads TGTGCCAGCAGCTCGGTCCATGAGCAGTTCTTC. The full variable domain, in which reference TRBV2 and TRBJ2-1 provide the parts outside the CDR3, is EPEVTQTPSHQVTQMGQEVILRCVPISNHLYFYWYRQILGQKVEFLVSFYNNEISEKSEIFDDQFSVERPDGSNFTLKIRSTKLEDSAMYFCASSSVHEQFFGPGTRLTVL.

This clonotype was observed a single time. The rearrangement links TRBV5-1 to TRBJ2-4, with 7 nucleotides matching TRBD1. This CDR3 contains 16 residues. Germline CDR1 is SGHRS and CDR2 is YFSETQ. V was clipped by 2 bases and J by 2 bases; unmatched bases: 7. CDR3: CASSFAPTGTKNIQYF. The CDR3 DNA reads as TGCGCCAGCAGCTTTGCCCCGACAGGGACCAAAAACATTCAGTACTTC. The whole variable domain, remainder taken from reference TRBV5-1 and TRBJ2-4, is KAGVTQTPRYLIKTRGQQVTLSCSPISGHRSVSWYQQTPGQGLQFLFEYFSETQRNKGNFPGRFSGRQFSNSRSEMNVSTLELGDSALYLCASSFAPTGTKNIQYFGAGTRLSVL.

The V gene is TRBV4-1, the J gene TRBJ1-1; D is perhaps TRBD1 (6 bases). CDR1 is MGHRA and CDR2 is YSYEKL in the germline V gene. Trimming stripped 6 bases from V and 4 bases from J, with 15 bases between. The CDR3 loop spans 14 amino acids. CDR3 amino acids: CASRDRQVSTEAFF. Here the CDR3 DNA reads TGCGCCAGCAGGGATCGACAGGTTTCCACTGAAGCTTTCTTT.

The V call is TRBV2, the J call TRBJ1-5; D is undetermined. The V and J ends lost 1 base and 7 bases respectively, with 8 bases between them. Germline V gene data show CDR1 as SNHLY and CDR2 as FYNNEI. There are 13 residues in the CDR3. The CDR3 reads CASSEDPRQPQHF. The CDR3 nucleotides read TGTGCCAGCAGTGAAGACCCACGGCAGCCCCAGCATTTT.

This clonotype was counted only a few times. This chain links TRBV6-1 with TRBJ2-5; 7 nucleotides agree with TRBD2. CDR3 length: 13 amino acids. V gave up 6 bases and J gave up 2 bases; unmatched junction bases: 3. Germline-derived CDR1 and CDR2 are MNHNS and SASEGT. The CDR3 region is CASRWGLQETQYF. The DNA of the CDR3 is TGTGCCAGCAGATGGGGACTACAAGAGACCCAGTACTTC.

In its sample, this clonotype was seen a few times. This sequence joins TRBV6-5 and TRBJ2-2, with D possibly matching TRBD1 (6 bases). The V end was cut by 4 bases, the J end by 7 bases, with 7 bases between. The germline V gene has CDR1 MNHEY and CDR2 SVGAGI. The CDR3 has 12 residues. The chain's CDR3 is CASSLQGGELFF. The CDR3, as DNA: TGTGCCAGCAGTTTACAGGGCGGGGAGCTGTTTTTT.

Comment on this clonotype: Compared with germline, one end of the junction differs, possibly owing to a read error. The V call is TRBV7-9, the J call TRBJ2-1; D is ambiguous. The V gene's germline CDR1 is SEHNR and CDR2 FQNEAQ (reference sequence). This CDR3 comprises 11 residues. The CDR3 coding sequence is TGTGCCAGCACCTCCAACAATGAGCAGTTCTTC. Encoded protein: CASTSNNEQFF. Together with reference TRBV7-9 and TRBJ2-1, the CDR3 gives the full variable domain: DTGVSQNPRHKITKRGQNVTFRCDPISEHNRLYWYRQTLGQGPEFLTYFQNEAQLEKSRLLSDRFSAERPKGSFSTLEIQRTEQGDSAMYLCASTSNNEQFFGPGTRLTVL.

V and J are TRBV7-6 and TRBJ2-7; 7 bases map to TRBD1. The length of the CDR3 is 11 residues. CDR1 and CDR2 (germline): SGHVS, FNYEAQ. V was clipped by 5 bases and J by 6 bases; unmatched bases: 1. The CDR3: CASSTGVEQYF. Here the CDR3 DNA reads TGTGCCAGCAGCACAGGGGTCGAGCAGTACTTC.

V and J are TRBV3-1 and TRBJ1-1; no clear D gene. There are 14 residues in the CDR3. V was cut by 4 bases and J by 10 bases, with 19 bases left in between. Germline lookup yields CDR1 LGHDT and CDR2 YNNKEL (reference sequence). CDR3 DNA: TGTGCCAGCAGCCCTTCCTTCCAGGAGTTCGGAGCTTTCTTT. It encodes CASSPSFQEFGAFF.

The chain recombines TRBV20-1 with TRBJ2-1, with unresolved D. Germline V gene sequence: CDR1 DFQATT, CDR2 SNEGSKA (reference sequence). Trimming removed 6 bases at V and 0 bases at J, with 12 bases between. The CDR3 loop spans 14 amino acids. This chain's CDR3 is CSATDELSYNEQFF. CDR3 DNA: TGCAGTGCGACGGACGAGCTCTCCTACAATGAGCAGTTCTTC.

V is TRBV29-1 and J is TRBJ2-3, with 12 nucleotides matching TRBD2. Germline CDR1 and CDR2: SQVTM and ANQGSEA. CDR3 size: 15 residues. V was pared by 6 bases and J by 10 bases, with 14 bases of the junction left unmatched. The CDR3, as DNA: TGCAGCGTCACACGACTAGCGGGAGAGCAGGGGCCGCAGTATTTT. It codes for CSVTRLAGEQGPQYF.

The rearrangement links TRBV7-9 to TRBJ2-5, with D hard to call. The CDR3 spans 14 residues. Trimming stripped 2 bases from V and 1 base from J, with 8 bases between. CDR1 SEHNR and CDR2 FQNEAQ come from the germline V gene (reference sequence). CDR3 bases: TGTGCCAGCAGCTTATTCGGCAGCCAAGAGACCCAGTACTTC. Its translation: CASSLFGSQETQYF. The whole variable domain, remainder taken from reference TRBV7-9 and TRBJ2-5, is DTGVSQNPRHKITKRGQNVTFRCDPISEHNRLYWYRQTLGQGPEFLTYFQNEAQLEKSRLLSDRFSAERPKGSFSTLEIQRTEQGDSAMYLCASSLFGSQETQYFGPGTRLLVL.

The chain joins TRBV23-1 to TRBJ2-1, with D perhaps given as TRBD1 or TRBD2 (7 bases each). TRBV23-1 is given ORF status, its function remaining uncertain. Between the trimmed V and J ends, which lost 7 bases and 10 bases, there was a span of 14 bases. The CDR3 loop spans 12 amino acids. CDR3 loop: CASTARGGEQFF. In nucleotides, the CDR3 is TGCGCCAGCACCGCCAGGGGGGGCGAGCAGTTCTTC.

The chain links TRBV20-1 to TRBJ1-5; a possible D gene is TRBD1 (6 bases). CDR3 length: 15 amino acids. Germline CDR1 DFQATT, CDR2 SNEGSKA (reference sequence). The V and J ends lost 0 bases and 7 bases respectively, with 16 bases between them. The CDR3 reads CSARDRDTAEQPQHF. The CDR3 nucleotides read TGCAGTGCTAGAGACCGGGACACTGCGGAACAGCCCCAGCATTTT.

The chain carries TRBV7-9 and TRBJ2-5; possibly TRBD2 for D (5 bases). The CDR3 extends over 15 amino acids. Germline CDR1 and CDR2: SEHNR and FQNEAQ (reference sequence). V dropped 2 bases and J dropped 4 bases, with 14 bases sitting between them. This CDR3 reads CASSLFSGPGETQYF. DNA of the CDR3: TGTGCCAGCAGCTTATTCAGCGGACCGGGAGAGACCCAGTACTTC.

The V call is TRBV3-1, the J call TRBJ2-7, with 7 bases fitting TRBD2. Germline V lookup: CDR1 LGHDT, CDR2 YNNKEL (reference sequence). The CDR3 has 15 residues. Trimming took 0 bases from V and 3 from J; bases not matched to a gene: 5. The CDR3 spells CASSQDRGVGYEQYF. The CDR3 nucleotides are TGTGCCAGCAGCCAAGATCGGGGGGTTGGCTACGAGCAGTACTTC.